The rows below give T cell receptor beta chains drawn from one sample of a study of blood T cell repertoires in COVID-19. This table comes from immunoSEQ multiplex PCR, and its TCRdb copy is limited to in-frame clones, with some not included. The sample contains 95,000 to 150,000 clones, approximately 87% of which appear only once. Sequences were obtained from peripheral blood. These receptors were obtained from a woman in her 70s with acute or convalescent COVID-19. CDR3s include the opening cysteine and the closing phenylalanine or tryptophan. A D gene is named only where the DNA matches it firmly. Expanded clones get a size class; other rows say once, few or many, or leave the size out.

v_call,d_call,clone_size,j_call,cdr3_aa,cdr3_nt
TRBV19,-,-,TRBJ1-1,CASSIGSGEAFF,TGTGCCAGTAGTATAGGCAGCGGGGAAGCTTTCTTT
TRBV3-1/TRBV3-2,-,-,TRBJ1-2,CASSQGDIYGYTF,TGTGCCAGCAGCCAAGGGGACATCTATGGCTACACCTTC
TRBV2,-,-,TRBJ1-2,CASSEALGVGRYTF,TGTGCCAGCAGTGAAGCGCTCGGGGTAGGGCGCTACACCTTC
TRBV6-4,TRBD1,-,TRBJ2-7,CASSPTGQGYEQYF,TGTGCCAGCAGTCCGACGGGACAGGGCTACGAGCAGTACTTC
TRBV3-1/TRBV3-2,-,-,TRBJ2-2,CASSLSGLTNTGELFF,TGTGCCAGCAGCCTGTCAGGACTTACGAACACCGGGGAGCTGTTTTTT
TRBV30,TRBD1,-,TRBJ1-1,CAWSVRPPGRGAGRAEAFF,TGTGCCTGGAGTGTACGGCCTCCGGGCAGGGGGGCCGGAAGGGCTGAAGCTTTCTTT
TRBV6-5,TRBD1,-,TRBJ2-7,CASSFTPGQGNDEQYF,TGTGCCAGCAGTTTCACCCCGGGACAGGGAAACGACGAGCAGTACTTC
TRBV9,TRBD1,-,TRBJ1-3,CASSGTGTGAPTIYF,TGTGCCAGCAGCGGTACCGGGACAGGGGCCCCGACCATATATTTT
TRBV19,TRBD1,-,TRBJ1-4,CASSQGATNEKLFF,TGTGCCAGTAGTCAGGGGGCAACTAATGAAAAACTGTTTTTT
TRBV9,-,-,TRBJ1-1,CASRAIPGVSGTEAFF,TGTGCCAGCAGGGCGATACCGGGGGTTTCGGGCACTGAAGCTTTCTTT
TRBV2,TRBD1,-,TRBJ1-1,CAEVGQGGTEAFF,TGTGCCGAGGTGGGACAGGGTGGTACTGAAGCTTTCTTT
TRBV4-1,TRBD2,-,TRBJ2-7,CASSQERPSGVYEQYF,TGCGCCAGCAGCCAAGAAAGGCCTAGCGGGGTCTACGAGCAGTACTTC
TRBV18,-,-,TRBJ1-4,CASSPTGETNEKLFF,TGTGCCAGCTCACCGACCGGGGAGACTAATGAAAAACTGTTTTTT
TRBV29-1,TRBD1,-,TRBJ2-5,CSVEGDRVVGTQYF,TGCAGCGTTGAAGGTGACAGGGTGGTGGGGACCCAGTACTTC
TRBV11-2,-,-,TRBJ1-5,CASSLEAASNQPQHF,TGTGCCAGCAGCTTAGAGGCGGCTAGCAATCAGCCCCAGCATTTT
TRBV5-1,TRBD1,-,TRBJ1-5,CASSVGTEGDPQHF,TGCGCCAGCAGCGTAGGGACAGAGGGGGACCCCCAGCATTTT
TRBV10-3,-,-,TRBJ1-2,CAISEATAYGYTF,TGTGCCATCAGTGAGGCGACAGCCTATGGCTACACCTTC
TRBV2,-,-,TRBJ2-7,CASSGQGLSNEQYF,TGTGCCAGCAGCGGGCAGGGGCTGAGCAACGAGCAGTACTTC
TRBV7-9,-,-,TRBJ1-2,CASSPGVGYTF,TGTGCCAGCAGCCCTGGAGTTGGCTACACCTTC
TRBV5-1,TRBD1,-,TRBJ1-2,CASSLETGGGGYTF,TGCGCCAGCAGCTTAGAAACAGGGGGCGGTGGCTACACCTTC
TRBV29-1,-,-,TRBJ2-7,CSVESGYEQYF,TGCAGCGTTGAATCCGGCTACGAGCAGTACTTC
TRBV2,TRBD2,-,TRBJ2-2,CAIAGDSGGSGELFF,TGTGCCATAGCAGGAGATAGCGGGGGATCTGGGGAGCTGTTTTTT
TRBV19,-,once,TRBJ1-4,CASSISAGSEKLFF,TGTGCCAGTAGTATTTCAGCAGGGTCTGAAAAACTGTTTTTT
TRBV7-9,-,-,TRBJ1-2,CASSLAGMEGSYGYTF,TGTGCCAGCAGCTTAGCGGGAATGGAGGGTTCCTATGGCTACACCTTC
TRBV2,-,-,TRBJ1-2,CASSEWGGGGLYGYTF,TGTGCCAGCAGTGAATGGGGCGGCGGGGGGCTTTATGGCTACACCTTC
TRBV24-1,-,-,TRBJ2-3,CATSDPGHDEGRDTQYF,TGTGCCACCAGTGATCCTGGACATGATGAAGGTAGAGATACGCAGTATTTT
TRBV3-1/TRBV3-2,-,few,TRBJ1-1,CASTTQGSTEAFF,TGTGCCAGCACCACTCAGGGGAGCACTGAAGCTTTCTTT
TRBV6-5,TRBD2,-,TRBJ2-3,CASSTSGENTDTQYF,TGTGCCAGCAGTACTAGCGGCGAAAACACAGATACGCAGTATTTT
TRBV25-1,-,-,TRBJ1-4,CASSPGTGEKLFF,TGTGCCAGCAGCCCCGGAACGGGGGAAAAACTGTTTTTT
TRBV28,-,-,TRBJ1-2,CASSPPGQQNYGYTF,TGTGCCAGCAGTCCCCCCGGACAACAGAACTATGGCTACACCTTC
TRBV25-1,-,-,TRBJ1-4,CASSPIGVTNEKLFF,TGTGCCAGCAGTCCAATTGGAGTTACCAATGAAAAACTGTTTTTT
TRBV27,TRBD1,-,TRBJ1-4,CASRRGTGLSEKLFF,TGTGCCAGCAGGCGAGGGACAGGGTTGTCTGAAAAACTGTTTTTT
TRBV6-5,TRBD1,-,TRBJ1-1,CATESGQGTEAFF,TGTGCCACCGAATCGGGACAGGGCACTGAAGCTTTCTTT
TRBV15,TRBD1,-,TRBJ2-7,CATSRDRQGVMGEQYF,TGTGCCACCAGCAGAGATAGACAGGGGGTAATGGGCGAGCAGTACTTC
TRBV11-2,-,-,TRBJ2-7,CASSFDGSYEQYF,TGTGCCAGCAGCTTTGACGGGAGCTACGAGCAGTACTTC
TRBV6-2/TRBV6-3,-,-,TRBJ1-1,CASSYPRGTFF,TGTGCCAGCAGTTACCCTAGAGGGACTTTCTTT
TRBV6-4,-,-,TRBJ1-2,CASSDSPEDGYTF,TGTGCCAGCAGTGACTCCCCGGAGGATGGCTACACCTTC
TRBV19,-,-,TRBJ2-7,CASSTIHGGYEQYF,TGTGCCAGTAGTACGATTCACGGGGGCTACGAGCAGTACTTC
TRBV19,TRBD2,-,TRBJ2-1,CASHSGGASYNEQFF,TGTGCCAGCCATAGCGGGGGGGCCTCCTACAATGAGCAGTTCTTC
TRBV7-6,-,-,TRBJ2-5,CASSFIRDTVRATQYF,TGTGCCAGCAGCTTTATCCGGGACACGGTCCGGGCGACCCAGTACTTC
TRBV5-6,-,-,TRBJ1-5,CASSLLGGQPQHF,TGTGCCAGCAGCTTGTTGGGGGGTCAGCCCCAGCATTTT
TRBV6-6,TRBD1,few,TRBJ1-2,CASSGTDSNYGYTF,TGTGCCAGCAGCGGGACAGATTCTAACTATGGCTACACCTTC
TRBV9,-,-,TRBJ2-1,CASSVVGSNEQFF,TGTGCCAGCAGCGTAGTAGGGAGCAATGAGCAGTTCTTC
TRBV3-1/TRBV3-2,TRBD1,-,TRBJ1-1,CASSQVSASYRGSEAFF,TGTGCCAGCAGCCAAGTATCCGCCTCCTACAGGGGTTCTGAAGCTTTCTTT
TRBV9,TRBD1,-,TRBJ2-1,CASSGRDRVGDEQFF,TGTGCCAGCAGCGGGAGGGACAGGGTCGGGGATGAGCAGTTCTTC
TRBV2,TRBD1,-,TRBJ2-4,CASSADRGLKNIQYF,TGTGCCAGCAGTGCCGACAGGGGTCTCAAAAACATTCAGTACTTC